The sequence of this TCR beta chain was determined in a study of CD8 T cells in ankylosing spondylitis. MiXCR, run by TCRdb on the 5' RACE reads, gives a single entry per CDR3 protein. The repertoire holds under 300,000 distinct CDR3 sequences, with about 10% as singletons. The germline V gene encodes CDR1 SNHLY and CDR2 FYNNEI. The trim removed 3 bases at V and 0 bases at J, leaving 5 bases unmatched. The CDR3 spans 15 residues. This sequence joins TRBV2 and TRBJ2-7; 7 positions agree with TRBD1. The receptor's source is a male donor with ankylosing spondylitis or in good health (not recorded which). The source material was blood, either unsorted or a sorted T cell fraction (not recorded which). CDR3 coding DNA: TGTGCCAGCAGTGATACAGGGGCGAGCTCCTACGAGCAGTACTTC. It yields the protein CASSDTGASSYEQYF.